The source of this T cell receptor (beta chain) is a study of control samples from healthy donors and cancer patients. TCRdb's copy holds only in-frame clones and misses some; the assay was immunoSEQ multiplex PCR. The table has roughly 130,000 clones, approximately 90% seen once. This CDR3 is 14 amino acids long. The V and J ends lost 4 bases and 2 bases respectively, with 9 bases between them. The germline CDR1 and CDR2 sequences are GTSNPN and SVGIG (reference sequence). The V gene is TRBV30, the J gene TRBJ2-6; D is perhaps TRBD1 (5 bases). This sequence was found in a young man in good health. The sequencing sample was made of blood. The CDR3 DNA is TGTGCCTGGACAGGGTCTGCTGGGGCCAACGTCCTGACTTTC. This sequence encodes CAWTGSAGANVLTF.